This TCR beta chain stems from a study of blood T cell repertoires in COVID-19. Study details: PBMCs, B-cell-depleted T cells, or T cells were the source of the cDNA or gDNA that made up the material.

TCRdb keeps only in-frame clones here, not all; method: immunoSEQ multiplex PCR. The sample yields about 3,400 clones, 80% seen once. Trimming stripped 8 bases from V and 2 bases from J, with 14 bases between. CDR3 length: 14 amino acids. The V gene's germline CDR1 is ENHRY and CDR2 SYGVKD. The receptor comes from a human donor in a cohort sampled during active COVID-19. The sequenced material came from peripheral blood. This sequence joins TRBV10-3 and TRBJ2-3, with D perhaps matching TRBD2 (5 bases). In DNA form, the CDR3 reads TGTGCCATCTGCCCCCAGCGGACCACAGATACGCAGTATTTT. Protein: CAICPQRTTDTQYF.